A selection of T cell receptor beta chains follows, all from one sample in a study of T cells in Graves' hyperthyroidism and ophthalmopathy. In TCRdb, the multiplex PCR reads were re-called with MiXCR into one record per CDR3 protein. The table lists roughly 420,000 distinct CDR3 sequences, about a sixth of them singletons. The specimen sequenced was blood. Source of these receptors: a young woman with Graves' hyperthyroidism. CDR3s include the opening cysteine and the closing phenylalanine or tryptophan. Fields, in order: J gene, clone size, V gene, D gene, CDR3 DNA, CDR3 protein. A D gene is named only where the DNA matches it firmly. Size is stated for part of the rows, as once, few or many counts, or as a class when the clone is expanded.

j_gene: TRBJ2-3; abundance: many; v_gene: TRBV20-1; d_gene: TRBD2; CDR3nt: TGCAGTGCTTTGAGCGGGGGCACTAGCACAGATACGCAGTATTTT; CDR3aa: CSALSGGTSTDTQYF
j_gene: TRBJ2-5; abundance: many; v_gene: TRBV27; d_gene: NA; CDR3nt: TGTGCCAGCAGATTCCTGACGGAGGGTGCTGGGGAGACCCAGTACTTC; CDR3aa: CASRFLTEGAGETQYF
j_gene: TRBJ1-1; abundance: many; v_gene: TRBV6-1; d_gene: NA; CDR3nt: TGTGCCAGCAGTTTCCTCCAGGGGACGAACACTGAAGCTTTCTTT; CDR3aa: CASSFLQGTNTEAFF
j_gene: TRBJ2-7; abundance: NA; v_gene: TRBV6-5; d_gene: NA; CDR3nt: TGTGCCAGCAGTTCGCCGTTGGCTCCCTCCTACGAGCAGTACTTC; CDR3aa: CASSSPLAPSYEQYF
j_gene: TRBJ1-5; abundance: NA; v_gene: TRBV6-1; d_gene: TRBD1; CDR3nt: TGTGCCAGCACCCCGGCACAGGGGGCGGTAGGGACCCAGCATTTT; CDR3aa: CASTPAQGAVGTQHF
j_gene: TRBJ2-7; abundance: NA; v_gene: TRBV10-3; d_gene: TRBD1; CDR3nt: TGTGCCATCAGGGGGGGCGGGACAGGGGACGAGCAGTACTTC; CDR3aa: CAIRGGGTGDEQYF
j_gene: TRBJ2-5; abundance: many; v_gene: TRBV7-9; d_gene: TRBD2; CDR3nt: TGTGCCAGCAGCTTAGGTACTAGCGGGCAGACCCAGTACTTC; CDR3aa: CASSLGTSGQTQYF
j_gene: TRBJ2-3; abundance: many; v_gene: TRBV14; d_gene: NA; CDR3nt: TGTGCCAGCAGCCAAGTGATCGTCCCCACAGATACGCAGTATTTT; CDR3aa: CASSQVIVPTDTQYF
j_gene: TRBJ2-5; abundance: NA; v_gene: TRBV29-1; d_gene: TRBD2; CDR3nt: TGCAGCGTGCGGACTAGCGGGGTTTTAGCCCAGTACTTC; CDR3aa: CSVRTSGVLAQYF
j_gene: TRBJ1-1; abundance: many; v_gene: TRBV30; d_gene: TRBD1; CDR3nt: TGTGCCGGTCGGGGACAGGGCTACACTGAAGCTTTCTTT; CDR3aa: CAGRGQGYTEAFF
j_gene: TRBJ1-3; abundance: many; v_gene: TRBV20-1; d_gene: TRBD1; CDR3nt: TGCAGTGCTAGACGCCCCGGGACAGCTGGAAACACCATATATTTT; CDR3aa: CSARRPGTAGNTIYF
j_gene: TRBJ2-3; abundance: many; v_gene: TRBV3-1; d_gene: NA; CDR3nt: TGTGCCAGCAGCCAGATACTAGGGAAGGATACGCAGTATTTT; CDR3aa: CASSQILGKDTQYF
j_gene: TRBJ2-1; abundance: many; v_gene: TRBV7-9; d_gene: NA; CDR3nt: TGTGCCAGCACCCTAGGGGAAGCGAACAATGAGCAGTTCTTC; CDR3aa: CASTLGEANNEQFF
j_gene: TRBJ2-2; abundance: few; v_gene: TRBV9; d_gene: NA; CDR3nt: TGTGCCAGCAGAGAACTAGCTACTGCCACCGGGGAGCTGTTTTTT; CDR3aa: CASRELATATGELFF
j_gene: TRBJ1-3; abundance: few; v_gene: TRBV10-3; d_gene: TRBD1; CDR3nt: TGTGCCATCAGCGAGACAGGGGATGGAAACACCATATATTTT; CDR3aa: CAISETGDGNTIYF
j_gene: TRBJ2-2; abundance: few; v_gene: TRBV24-1; d_gene: NA; CDR3nt: TGTGCCACCAGTGGTAGGACCTTCAGCACCGGGGAGCTGTTTTTT; CDR3aa: CATSGRTFSTGELFF
j_gene: TRBJ1-3; abundance: few; v_gene: TRBV20-1; d_gene: NA; CDR3nt: TGCAGTGCTAGGCCGGGAGGGATCTCTGGAAACACCATATATTTT; CDR3aa: CSARPGGISGNTIYF
j_gene: TRBJ2-2; abundance: many; v_gene: TRBV12-5; d_gene: NA; CDR3nt: TGTGCTAGTGGTTTGGAAGGCGTCCGAGGCACCGGGGAGCTGTTTTTT; CDR3aa: CASGLEGVRGTGELFF
j_gene: TRBJ1-5; abundance: many; v_gene: TRBV19; d_gene: NA; CDR3nt: TGTGCCAGTAGTATAGGGAATCAGCCCCAGCATTTT; CDR3aa: CASSIGNQPQHF
j_gene: TRBJ2-6; abundance: few; v_gene: TRBV4-1; d_gene: NA; CDR3nt: TGCGCCAGCAGCCAAGGACCCGGTGGGGCTGGGGCCAACGTCCTGACTTTC; CDR3aa: CASSQGPGGAGANVLTF
j_gene: TRBJ2-3; abundance: many; v_gene: TRBV28; d_gene: NA; CDR3nt: TGTGCCAGCAGCAAAGGGACAGATACGCAGTATTTT; CDR3aa: CASSKGTDTQYF
j_gene: TRBJ2-3; abundance: many; v_gene: TRBV12-3/TRBV12-4; d_gene: TRBD2; CDR3nt: TGTGCCAGCAGTTTAGTTGCGGGGGAGAGTCCAGATACGCAGTATTTT; CDR3aa: CASSLVAGESPDTQYF
j_gene: TRBJ1-1; abundance: NA; v_gene: TRBV7-3; d_gene: NA; CDR3nt: TGTGCCAGCAGCAAGACACCTGGTGGCACTGAAGCTTTCTTT; CDR3aa: CASSKTPGGTEAFF
j_gene: TRBJ2-2; abundance: NA; v_gene: TRBV24-1; d_gene: NA; CDR3nt: TGTGCCACCAGTGATCCTTCTAACACCGGGGAGCTGTTTTTT; CDR3aa: CATSDPSNTGELFF
j_gene: TRBJ1-2; abundance: many; v_gene: TRBV12-3/TRBV12-4; d_gene: NA; CDR3nt: TGTGCCAGCAGCGGCGGAACCTATGGCTACACCTTC; CDR3aa: CASSGGTYGYTF
j_gene: TRBJ2-2; abundance: many; v_gene: TRBV7-6; d_gene: NA; CDR3nt: TGTGCCAGCAGCTTAGATCCCGGGTCCGGGGAGCTGTTTTTT; CDR3aa: CASSLDPGSGELFF
j_gene: TRBJ1-3; abundance: NA; v_gene: TRBV6-5; d_gene: NA; CDR3nt: TGTGCCAGCAGTTACTCCCGGGAAAGCACTGGAAACACCATATATTTT; CDR3aa: CASSYSRESTGNTIYF
j_gene: TRBJ2-3; abundance: NA; v_gene: TRBV5-1; d_gene: NA; CDR3nt: TGCGCCAGCAGCTGGGACTCTTATACGCGGTATTTT; CDR3aa: CASSWDSYTRYF
j_gene: TRBJ2-3; abundance: many; v_gene: TRBV29-1; d_gene: NA; CDR3nt: TGCAGCGCGCAAAGTGATACGCAGTATTTT; CDR3aa: CSAQSDTQYF
j_gene: TRBJ1-5; abundance: NA; v_gene: TRBV20-1; d_gene: TRBD1; CDR3nt: TGCAGTGCTAGAGCACAGGGGAGCAATCAGCCCCAGCATTTT; CDR3aa: CSARAQGSNQPQHF
j_gene: TRBJ2-1; abundance: NA; v_gene: TRBV20-1; d_gene: NA; CDR3nt: TGCAGTGCTAGAAGAAAAACCTACAATGAGCAGTTCTTC; CDR3aa: CSARRKTYNEQFF
j_gene: TRBJ2-1; abundance: many; v_gene: TRBV12-5; d_gene: NA; CDR3nt: TGTGCTAGTGGTTTAAGGGACGGAGATGAGCAGTTCTTC; CDR3aa: CASGLRDGDEQFF
j_gene: TRBJ2-2; abundance: few; v_gene: TRBV7-9; d_gene: NA; CDR3nt: TGTGCCAGCAGCTTAGATTCGGGTCGTGGGGGCACCGGGGAGCTGTTTTTT; CDR3aa: CASSLDSGRGGTGELFF
j_gene: TRBJ1-2; abundance: many; v_gene: TRBV7-9; d_gene: NA; CDR3nt: TGTGCCAGCAGCCCGTTTTGGGATGGCTACACCTTC; CDR3aa: CASSPFWDGYTF
j_gene: TRBJ2-2; abundance: few; v_gene: TRBV19; d_gene: TRBD1; CDR3nt: TGTGCCAGTATCTCCTGGACAGGGGGCACCGGGGAGCTGTTTTTT; CDR3aa: CASISWTGGTGELFF